These 26 T cell receptor beta chains share one sample of origin, sequenced in a study of blood T cells in healthy people across ages. With a J-beta primer mix and a sample-barcoded 5' primer, a second PCR ran about 7 to 11 cycles. Each CDR3 protein is one row after TCRdb ran MiXCR on the 5' RACE reads. Here the sample spans hundreds of thousands of distinct CDR3 sequences, around a fifth being singletons. Sequencing was carried out using blood. All receptors derive from a man between 65 and 85 years old in good health.

On this clonotype itself: This may arise from a read error, as a much more abundant clone is one base away. This chain links TRBV7-2 with TRBJ2-1, with a possible D match to TRBD1 (5 bases). Germline CDR1 reads SGHTA; CDR2 reads FQGNSA. CDR3 size: 15 residues. CDR3 DNA sequence: TGTGCCAGCAGCGTAGACAGTGGACCATACAATGGGCAGTTCTTC. Protein product: CASSVDSGPYNGQFF.

The chain carries TRBV5-1 and TRBJ2-1; 8 bases are a match to TRBD1. The V segment lost 3 bases and the J segment 2 bases; nucleotides outside the gene matches: 10. This CDR3 has 17 amino acids. Germline V gene sequence: CDR1 SGHRS, CDR2 YFSETQ. In DNA, the CDR3 is TGCGCCAGCAGCTCGCCGTTACAGGGGGGCGCCTACAATGAGCAGTTCTTC. Protein product: CASSSPLQGGAYNEQFF.

The chain joins TRBV7-2 to TRBJ2-3, with TRBD2 identical over 8 bases. Germline trimming cut 0 bases from V and 10 bases from J; bases unmatched to any gene: 0. CDR1 is SGHTA and CDR2 is FQGNSA in the germline V gene. The CDR3 contains 12 residues. The CDR3: CASSLAGLAQYF. Here the CDR3 DNA reads TGTGCCAGCAGCTTAGCGGGACTAGCGCAGTATTTT.

This sequence joins TRBV27 and TRBJ2-3; possible D gene TRBD2, 6 bases. V lost 3 bases and J 3 bases, leaving 13 bases between the germline ends. In germline, CDR1 is MNHEY, CDR2 SMNVEV (reference sequence). This CDR3 is 15 amino acids long. CDR3 sequence (DNA): TGTGCCAGCAGTTTCGGGGGAGTCGAGACAGATACGCAGTATTTT. Encoded protein: CASSFGGVETDTQYF.

In its sample, this clonotype was seen a few times. The CDR3 loop is CASTLRRTGEYVQYF. In DNA form, the CDR3 reads TGTGCCAGCACTCTACGGAGGACAGGAGAATACGTGCAGTACTTC. This rearrangement joins TRBV6-2 or TRBV6-3 to TRBJ2-5; TRBD1 agrees at 7 bases. This CDR3 spans 15 amino acids. The ends lost 7 bases at V and 11 bases at J; junction bases unmatched: 19. Germline V gene sequence: CDR1 MNHEY, CDR2 SVGEGT.

This clonotype has just a few counts. The chain joins TRBV28 to TRBJ2-5; 8 bases are a match to TRBD1. The V gene's germline CDR1 is MDHEN and CDR2 SYDVKM. V lost 7 bases to trimming and J lost 5 bases; unmatched junction nucleotides: 6. The CDR3 spans 13 residues. The CDR3 nucleotides are TGTGCCAGCACCGGACAGGGAACGGAGACCCAGTACTTC. Its translation is CASTGQGTETQYF.

This rearrangement joins TRBV7-8 to TRBJ2-1; 9 nucleotides align to TRBD2. The germline CDR1 and CDR2 sequences are SGHVS and FQNEAQ. Losses at the gene ends were 5 bases for V and 2 bases for J; bases not matched to a gene: 10. The CDR3 spans 17 residues. The CDR3 DNA is TGTGCCAGCAGCCAGGATAGCGGGAGTGGACCCTACAATGAGCAGTTCTTC. It encodes CASSQDSGSGPYNEQFF.

This clonotype occurred a few times. The chain uses TRBV24-1 and TRBJ2-5; 13 nucleotides match TRBD2. The J call may be in error: the DNA end matches TRBJ2-1 better. This CDR3 is built from 17 residues. Germline V CDR1 and CDR2: KGHDR, SFDVKD. The CDR3, as DNA: TGTGCCACCAGTGATGCGGGACTAGCGGGAAACTACAATGAGCAGTTCTTC. Its protein is CATSDAGLAGNYNEQFF.

This clonotype showed up just a few times. The chain recombines TRBV30 with TRBJ2-1; D may be TRBD1 (6 bases). Per germline, CDR1 GTSNPN and CDR2 SVGIG (reference sequence). The CDR3 runs to 15 residues. The V end was cut by 1 base, the J end by 1 base, with 11 bases between. The CDR3 DNA follows: TGTGCCTGGAGTGCGGGGACACAATCCTACAATGAGCAGTTCTTC. This codes for CAWSAGTQSYNEQFF.

This chain connects TRBV2 to TRBJ1-2; D unclear. CDR1 and CDR2 (germline): SNHLY, FYNNEI. The V end lost 8 bases, the J end lost 5 bases, and 15 bases lay between the germline ends. The CDR3 sequence is 13 residues long. Written as DNA, the CDR3 is TGTGCCAGCGACTCGACAAGTCGATATGGCTACACCTTC. It translates to CASDSTSRYGYTF.

Only a few counts were recorded for this clonotype. The DNA of the CDR3 is TGTGCCAGCAGGCGGGTTGAGCAGTTCTTC. Translated, it gives CASRRVEQFF. The chain carries TRBV11-2 and TRBJ2-5, with D tentatively TRBD2 (5 bases). The J call may be incorrect, as the DNA end agrees better with TRBJ2-1. Germline V gene sequence: CDR1 SGHAT, CDR2 FQNNGV. The CDR3 has 10 residues.

This chain links TRBV5-1 with TRBJ2-7; the D gene is possibly TRBD1 (6 bases). There are 17 residues in the CDR3. The V and J ends lost 4 bases and 0 bases respectively, with 20 bases between them. From germline, CDR1 is SGHRS and CDR2 YFSETQ. CDR3 loop: CASSVGVGAGSSYEQYF. The CDR3 nucleotides are TGCGCCAGCAGCGTGGGGGTGGGGGCAGGCAGCTCCTACGAGCAGTACTTC.

V is TRBV5-1 and J is TRBJ2-1; perhaps TRBD2 as D (5 bases). In germline, CDR1 is SGHRS, CDR2 YFSETQ. V dropped 5 bases and J dropped 0 bases, with 18 bases sitting between them. This CDR3 contains 17 residues. The CDR3 reads CASSSDGSGSSYNEQFF. The DNA for the CDR3 is TGCGCCAGCAGTTCCGACGGTTCTGGGAGCTCCTACAATGAGCAGTTCTTC.

The chain combines TRBV2 with TRBJ2-5; TRBD2 agrees at 13 bases. The J call may be incorrect, as the DNA end agrees better with TRBJ2-7. From germline, CDR1 is SNHLY and CDR2 FYNNEI. This CDR3 spans 16 amino acids. The CDR3 nucleotides are TGTGCCAGCAGTGGGGGAACTAGCGGGAGGGCCAACGAGCAGTACTTC. Protein: CASSGGTSGRANEQYF.

The chain joins TRBV15 to TRBJ2-5; 9 nucleotides line up with TRBD2. The DNA end lines up better with TRBJ2-1; the J call may be wrong. The CDR3 has 15 residues. Looked up from germline, CDR1 is LNHNV and CDR2 is YYDKDF (reference sequence). CDR3 region: CATSPGTSSPIEQFF. The CDR3 DNA reads TGTGCCACCAGCCCCGGGACTAGCTCCCCGATAGAGCAGTTCTTC.

The chain recombines TRBV28 with TRBJ2-2, with D possibly being TRBD1 or TRBD2 (5 bases each). V lost 5 bases and J lost 1, with 14 bases in between. The germline V gene encodes CDR1 MDHEN and CDR2 SYDVKM. The CDR3 consists of 16 residues. Here the CDR3 DNA reads TGTGCCAGCAGTACGAGGGACGGTTGGAACACCGGGGAGCTGTTTTTT. It codes for CASSTRDGWNTGELFF.

This clonotype has just a few counts. V gene TRBV20-1 combines with J gene TRBJ2-7; possibly TRBD1 for D (6 bases). Trimming removed 4 bases at V and 1 base at J, with 14 bases between. Germline CDR1 is DFQATT and CDR2 is SNEGSKA (reference sequence). This CDR3 spans 14 amino acids. The CDR3 nucleotides are TGCAGTGCTAAGGAAGGGGGTCTTTCCTACGAGCAGTACTTC. Protein product: CSAKEGGLSYEQYF.

V usage is TRBV20-1 and J usage is TRBJ2-5; 9 bases agree with TRBD2. This CDR3 has 14 residues. J gave up 5 bases and V 3 bases, and 7 bases lay outside the gene matches. Germline-derived CDR1 and CDR2 are DFQATT and SNEGSKA (reference sequence). In DNA form, the CDR3 reads TGCAGTGCTAGGCGGGAGGGGCCTGCGGAGACCCAGTACTTC. Its protein product is CSARREGPAETQYF.

The chain uses TRBV29-1 and TRBJ2-7; maybe TRBD1 (6 bases). TRBJ2-1 explains the end of the DNA better; the J call may be wrong. Germline assignment: CDR1 SQVTM and CDR2 ANQGSEA. The CDR3 totals 14 residues. In DNA form, the CDR3 reads TGCAGCGTTCAGCTTCAGGGGATCTACAATGAGCAGTTCTTC. Encoded protein: CSVQLQGIYNEQFF.

Many counts were recorded for this clonotype. The V call is TRBV12-3 or TRBV12-4, the J call TRBJ2-7; a possible D gene is TRBD1 (7 bases). V dropped 6 bases and J dropped 2 bases, with 17 bases sitting between them. The CDR3 runs 15 residues. The CDR3 protein is CASSWVRGAPYEQYF. CDR3 nucleotide sequence: TGTGCCAGCAGCTGGGTCAGGGGGGCTCCCTACGAGCAGTACTTC.

This clonotype was detected ten times or more. J is TRBJ2-7 and V is TRBV5-1; tentatively, D is TRBD1 or TRBD2 (5 bases each). CDR1 and CDR2 from the germline V gene are SGHRS and YFSETQ. V was pared by 4 bases and J by 3 bases, with 11 bases between. CDR3 length equals 13 residues. CDR3 DNA sequence: TGCGCCAGCAGCGCCGGGACGGGCTACGAGCAGTACTTC. Translated, it gives CASSAGTGYEQYF.

This clonotype was seen a few times. The chain recombines TRBV5-1 with TRBJ1-3, with unresolved D. V was shortened by 0 bases and J by 0 bases, with 7 bases between the two germline ends. Germline V gene sequence: CDR1 SGHRS, CDR2 YFSETQ. This CDR3 has 15 residues. In nucleotides, the CDR3 is TGCGCCAGCAGCTTGGGGCAATACTCTGGAAACACCATATATTTT. It specifies CASSLGQYSGNTIYF.

The chain has TRBV20-1 and TRBJ2-1; the match to TRBD2 covers 11 bases. This CDR3 has 19 residues. CDR1 is DFQATT, CDR2 SNEGSKA, per germline (reference sequence). Trimming cost V 2 bases and J 0 bases; bases outside gene matches: 12. DNA of the CDR3: TGCAGTGCTAGATCGGGGCTAGCGGGAGGCCCGAGCTCCTACAATGAGCAGTTCTTC. It is translated as CSARSGLAGGPSSYNEQFF.

Notes on this clonotype: The junction departs from the called germline gene at one end, perhaps through a read error. This chain links TRBV5-1 with TRBJ2-3; 9 bases line up with TRBD2. CDR3 length: 15 amino acids. Germline V gene sequence: CDR1 SGHRS, CDR2 YFSETQ. The CDR3 protein is CASSLAGLAIDPQYF. The CDR3 coding sequence is TGCGCCAGCAGCTTGGCCGGACTAGCGATAGATCCGCAGTATTTT.

The chain recombines TRBV2 with TRBJ1-5, with D unresolved. In germline, CDR1 is SNHLY, CDR2 FYNNEI. V dropped 2 bases and J dropped 3 bases, with 11 bases sitting between them. The CDR3 covers 15 residues. CDR3 sequence reads: CASSEWAGSNQPQHF. DNA for the CDR3: TGTGCCAGCAGTGAATGGGCAGGCTCCAATCAGCCCCAGCATTTT.

This clonotype was seen ten or more times. The chain has TRBV14 and TRBJ2-1, with 12 bases fitting TRBD2. This CDR3 is 18 amino acids long. V lost 4 bases to trimming and J lost 1 base; unmatched junction nucleotides: 8. CDR1 is SGHDN and CDR2 is FVKESK in the germline V gene. CDR3 sequence (DNA): TGTGCCAGCAGCCTACCCGGTGGACTAGCGGGATCCTACAATGAGCAGTTCTTC. Its translation is CASSLPGGLAGSYNEQFF.